The 29 T cell receptor beta chains below all came from one sample that was sequenced in a study of T cell changes during pregnancy in multiple sclerosis (dated by TCRdb to the late 2010s). Library construction relied on the immunoSEQ multiplex PCR assay. TCRdb's version of the immuneACCESS table is confined to in-frame rearrangements and falls short of the full clone set. An unresolved V gene accounts for under half of the shortfall where checked; the remainder is of unknown origin. The sample profile shows tens of thousands of clones; approximately 92% of them were found once. The ten largest clones take up 0.99% of the sample. The sequencing used peripheral blood, collected after pregnancy. These receptors were obtained from a female donor with multiple sclerosis, enrolled in a pregnancy study.

The V gene is TRBV7-9, the J gene TRBJ1-1, with no clear D. Germline V gene sequence: CDR1 SEHNR, CDR2 FQNEAQ (reference sequence). The germline V and J ends were trimmed by 0 bases and 4 bases, with 9 bases remaining between them. The CDR3 contains 14 residues. CDR3 sequence reads: CASSLASGFTEAFF. The CDR3 DNA reads TGTGCCAGCAGCTTAGCTTCCGGGTTCACTGAAGCTTTCTTT.

This chain joins TRBV11-2 and TRBJ2-2; D unclear. Germline CDR1 and CDR2: SGHAT and FQNNGV. Trimming stripped 1 base from V and 7 bases from J, with 10 bases between. This CDR3 comprises 14 residues. CDR3 DNA sequence: TGTGCCAGCAGCTTAGCACTGAATCTCGGGGAGCTGTTTTTT. Translated: CASSLALNLGELFF.

V gene TRBV18 combines with J gene TRBJ1-1; unclear D gene. The CDR3 sequence is 13 residues long. CDR1 and CDR2 (germline): KGHSH, LQKENI. Trimming took off 3 bases at V and 10 bases at J, with 15 bases between the two ends. For the CDR3, the DNA is TGTGCCAGCTCACCCTCTTTGACGGAGGTAGCTTTCTTT. Its protein is CASSPSLTEVAFF.

To note about this clone: One end of the junction varies from germline; a read error may be responsible. J is TRBJ1-4 and V is TRBV18; D might be TRBD1 (6 bases). The CDR3 is made up of 16 amino acids. Germline CDR1 reads KGHSH; CDR2 reads LQKENI. The CDR3 DNA reads as TGTGCCAGCTCTCCACAACAGGGATCGGGTAATGAAAAACTGTTTTTT. Its protein is CASSPQQGSGNEKLFF.

The J gene is TRBJ1-6, the V gene TRBV19; 9 bases match TRBD1. V lost 3 bases and J lost 8; bases outside the gene matches: 5. CDR3 length: 15 amino acids. Germline loops: CDR1 LNHDA, CDR2 SQIVND (reference sequence). CDR3 loop: CASSITGTGYSPLHF. CDR3 nucleotides: TGTGCCAGTAGTATCACCGGGACAGGGTATTCACCCCTCCACTTT.

The chain couples TRBV6-6 to TRBJ1-2; tentatively, D is TRBD1 (5 bases). The germline CDR1 and CDR2 sequences are MNHNY and SVGAGI (reference sequence). The CDR3 runs 13 residues. V shed 7 bases and J shed 7 bases, with 16 bases lying between them. The CDR3 nucleotides read TGTGCCAGCACTCAGGGTGGCGTGGGTGGCTACACCTTC. Translating gives CASTQGGVGGYTF.

The CDR3 DNA follows: TGTGCCGCCAAGGGTACAGACCGGGGAAACTATGGCTACACCTTC. This translates into CAAKGTDRGNYGYTF. The genes are TRBV2 and TRBJ1-2; D gene ambiguous. This CDR3 contains 15 residues. V lost 11 bases, J lost 2 bases, and 21 bases lay in between. Germline CDR1 SNHLY, CDR2 FYNNEI.

The chain recombines TRBV4-1 with TRBJ2-5; 8 nucleotides agree with TRBD2. The trim removed 1 base at V and 1 base at J, leaving 2 bases unmatched. In germline, CDR1 is MGHRA, CDR2 YSYEKL. The CDR3 has 15 amino acids. The CDR3 DNA is TGCGCCAGCAGCCAAGCGGGGGGGCCCCAAGAGACCCAGTACTTC. It specifies CASSQAGGPQETQYF.

Note on this clone: Its ends do not fully match the called genes, so a read error is possible. The J gene is TRBJ2-7, the V gene TRBV5-4; maybe TRBD1 (6 bases). Germline CDR1 and CDR2: SGHNT and YYREEE (reference sequence). This CDR3 contains 13 residues. The CDR3 sequence: CASSAGQRSVWNF. The CDR3 DNA reads TGTGCCAGCAGCGCAGGACAGAGGAGTGTGTGGAACTTC.

The chain employs TRBV25-1 and TRBJ1-2; 9 nucleotides line up with TRBD1. Germline V CDR1 and CDR2: MGHDK, SYGVNS. V lost 4 bases to trimming and J lost 4 bases; unmatched junction nucleotides: 13. The CDR3 is 17 residues long. The CDR3 DNA follows: TGTGCCAGCAGTGGGGAACGGGGGACAGGGCCTGGCTATGGCTACACCTTC. Protein sequence: CASSGERGTGPGYGYTF.

The V and J genes are TRBV5-5 and TRBJ1-1; 7 nucleotides agree with TRBD1. The V gene's germline CDR1 is SGHKS and CDR2 YYEKEE (reference sequence). V lost 4 bases to trimming and J lost 2 bases; unmatched junction nucleotides: 8. The CDR3 is 15 residues long. The CDR3 bases are TGTGCCAGCAGCCCCATGGCAGGGGGAAACACTGAAGCTTTCTTT. Amino acids: CASSPMAGGNTEAFF.

The chain employs TRBV11-2 and TRBJ1-1; 8 bases line up with TRBD1. With V trimmed by 5 bases and J by 3 bases, 8 bases remained unmatched. This CDR3 contains 15 residues. Germline values: CDR1 SGHAT, CDR2 FQNNGV. The CDR3 is CASSRGTGGYTEAFF. The CDR3 DNA sequence: TGTGCCAGCAGCCGCGGGACAGGAGGGTACACTGAAGCTTTCTTT.

A single count supports this clone. This sequence joins TRBV30 and TRBJ1-5; 7 nucleotides align to TRBD1. V lost 0 bases and J lost 4; bases outside the gene matches: 6. The germline CDR1 and CDR2 sequences are GTSNPN and SVGIG (reference sequence). CDR3 length: 15 residues. The CDR3 DNA follows: TGTGCCTGGAGTGTACAAGGGACAGTAAATCAGCCCCAGCATTTT. It encodes CAWSVQGTVNQPQHF. The full variable domain, completed using reference TRBV30 and TRBJ1-5, is SQTIHQWPATLVQPVGSPLSLECTVEGTSNPNLYWYRQAAGRGLQLLFYSVGIGQISSEVPQNLSASRPQDRQFILSSKKLLLSDSGFYLCAWSVQGTVNQPQHFGDGTRLSIL.

This rearrangement joins TRBV10-3 to TRBJ1-3; 11 bases align to TRBD1. Germline V gene lookup returns CDR1 ENHRY and CDR2 SYGVKD. The CDR3 is 15 residues long. Trimming at V came to 8 bases and at J to 4 bases, leaving 7 bases not matched to a gene. DNA of the CDR3: TGTGCCATCGAGGACAGGGGGCCGGAGGGAAACACCATATATTTT. Translation gives CAIEDRGPEGNTIYF.

The chain couples TRBV28 to TRBJ2-1, with a weak D call TRBD2 (6 bases). CDR1 and CDR2 (germline): MDHEN, SYDVKM. Trimming cost V 7 bases and J 4 bases, with 14 bases left between them. There are 14 residues in the CDR3. The CDR3 sequence: CASTRGGAYNEQFF. As DNA, the CDR3 is TGTGCCAGCACCCGAGGCGGGGCGTACAATGAGCAGTTCTTC.

The genes are TRBV4-3 and TRBJ2-3; 12 nucleotides line up with TRBD2. The germline V gene has CDR1 LGHNA and CDR2 YSLEER. J lost 4 bases, V lost 0 bases, and 11 bases had no gene match. The CDR3 spans 19 residues. The CDR3 DNA follows: TGCGCCAGCAGCCAAGATCTCCTAGCGGGGGGGCCTGTGGCAGATACGCAGTATTTT. Its protein is CASSQDLLAGGPVADTQYF.

The chain recombines TRBV7-2 with TRBJ1-3; unclear D gene. This CDR3 has 15 amino acids. Trimming took 1 base from V and 3 from J, leaving 10 bases between them. The germline V gene encodes CDR1 SGHTA and CDR2 FQGNSA. As DNA, the CDR3 is TGTGCCAGCAGCTTAGGTCTCAGTTTTGGAAACACCATATATTTT. Protein product: CASSLGLSFGNTIYF.

The chain employs TRBV6-5 and TRBJ1-2; 9 positions match TRBD1. With 4 bases clipped from V and 6 bases from J, the junction kept 3 bases outside the gene matches. CDR1 and CDR2 from the germline V gene are MNHEY and SVGAGI. CDR3 length equals 13 residues. The CDR3 loop reads CASSSRDRDGYTF. For the CDR3, the DNA is TGTGCCAGCAGTTCCCGGGACAGGGATGGCTACACCTTC.

This clone was detected a few times. The CDR3, as DNA: TGTGCCAGCAGTGTAACAGGGGGACTCGGCTACACCTTC. This sequence encodes CASSVTGGLGYTF. This rearrangement joins TRBV25-1 to TRBJ1-2, with 8 bases that match TRBD1. The CDR3 runs 13 residues. The trim removed 4 bases at V and 8 bases at J, leaving 6 bases unmatched. Germline-derived CDR1 and CDR2 are MGHDK and SYGVNS.

The chain carries TRBV27 and TRBJ1-2, with D possibly being TRBD1 (5 bases). The CDR3 sequence is 13 residues long. CDR1 is MNHEY and CDR2 is SMNVEV in the germline V gene (reference sequence). V lost 1 base and J 6 bases, leaving 9 bases between the germline ends. CDR3 sequence (DNA): TGTGCCAGCAGTTTATGGGGCTTGGATGGCTACACCTTC. Its protein product is CASSLWGLDGYTF.

The J gene is TRBJ1-2, the V gene TRBV4-3, with D possibly TRBD1 on 5 matching bases. The CDR3 contains 14 residues. With 1 base removed from V and 4 bases from J, the gap between germline ends came to 10 bases. In germline, CDR1 is LGHNA, CDR2 YSLEER. CDR3 DNA sequence: TGCGCCAGCAGCCAAGGAGGCAGGGTCTATGGCTACACCTTC. Translation gives CASSQGGRVYGYTF.

This chain joins TRBV18 and TRBJ2-1; TRBD2 matches 11 bases. CDR1 and CDR2 from the germline V gene are KGHSH and LQKENI. The CDR3 contains 16 residues. Losses at the gene ends were 6 bases for V and 5 bases for J; bases not matched to a gene: 9. In nucleotides, the CDR3 is TGTGCCAGCTCGCCCGGGACTAGCGGAGCCAACAATGAGCAGTTCTTC. The encoded protein is CASSPGTSGANNEQFF.

This chain uses TRBV6-1 with TRBJ2-7; the D gene is possibly TRBD1 (5 bases). This CDR3 has 13 residues. Trimming left V 4 bases short and J 5 bases short, with 12 bases between. Germline V CDR1 and CDR2: MNHNS, SASEGT. The CDR3 coding sequence is TGTGCCAGCAGTGCTCAAGGGGAACACGAGCAGTACTTC. Its translation: CASSAQGEHEQYF.

This sequence joins TRBV30 and TRBJ2-3; TRBD2 is a possible D gene (6 bases). Trimming took 1 base from V and 6 from J, leaving 14 bases between them. This CDR3 comprises 14 residues. The germline gives CDR1 GTSNPN, CDR2 SVGIG (reference sequence). CDR3 bases: TGTGCCTGGAGTGAACTAGCTAGGATGGATACGCAGTATTTT. This sequence encodes CAWSELARMDTQYF.

The chain has TRBV10-3 and TRBJ1-2, with D tentatively TRBD1 (6 bases). Germline CDR1 and CDR2: ENHRY and SYGVKD. This CDR3 comprises 14 residues. Trimming removed 4 bases from V and 4 bases from J, with 13 bases in between. CDR3 nucleotide sequence: TGTGCCATCAGTGTCGGGGACACCTCCTATGGCTACACCTTC. This gives the protein CAISVGDTSYGYTF.

J is TRBJ2-7 and V is TRBV10-3; D possibly corresponds to TRBD1 (5 bases). CDR3 size: 14 residues. CDR1 and CDR2 from the germline V gene are ENHRY and SYGVKD. Between the trimmed V and J ends, which lost 5 bases and 5 bases, there was a span of 16 bases. Written as DNA, the CDR3 is TGTGCCATCAGTTCCCAAGGCAGGGTTAACGAGCAGTACTTC. This encodes CAISSQGRVNEQYF.

The chain has TRBV6-4 and TRBJ1-2; 10 bases fit TRBD1. The V gene end was trimmed by 2 bases and the J gene end by 8 bases; junction bases not matched to a gene: 8. The CDR3 covers 15 residues. CDR1 is MRHNA, CDR2 SNTAGT, per germline. The CDR3 nucleotides are TGTGCCAGCAGTGACCCCGGGACAGGGGAACGCGGCTACACCTTC. Translating gives CASSDPGTGERGYTF.

The V call is TRBV6-6, the J call TRBJ1-1; tentative D call: TRBD1 (5 bases). V lost 0 bases and J 4 bases, leaving 12 bases between the germline ends. The CDR3 has 15 amino acids. Germline lookup yields CDR1 MNHNY and CDR2 SVGAGI (reference sequence). CDR3 region: CASSYSAGVSTEAFF. The CDR3 nucleotides read TGTGCCAGCAGTTACTCTGCGGGGGTAAGCACTGAAGCTTTCTTT.

This sequence joins TRBV9 and TRBJ1-2; 7 nucleotides match TRBD1. With V trimmed by 4 bases and J by 1 base, 16 bases remained unmatched. CDR1 and CDR2 from the germline V gene are SGDLS and YYNGEE. This CDR3 is built from 18 residues. Written as DNA, the CDR3 is TGTGCCAGCAGCTCAGGGGTGGGGACAGTAGCCATTAACTATGGCTACACCTTC. This gives the protein CASSSGVGTVAINYGYTF.